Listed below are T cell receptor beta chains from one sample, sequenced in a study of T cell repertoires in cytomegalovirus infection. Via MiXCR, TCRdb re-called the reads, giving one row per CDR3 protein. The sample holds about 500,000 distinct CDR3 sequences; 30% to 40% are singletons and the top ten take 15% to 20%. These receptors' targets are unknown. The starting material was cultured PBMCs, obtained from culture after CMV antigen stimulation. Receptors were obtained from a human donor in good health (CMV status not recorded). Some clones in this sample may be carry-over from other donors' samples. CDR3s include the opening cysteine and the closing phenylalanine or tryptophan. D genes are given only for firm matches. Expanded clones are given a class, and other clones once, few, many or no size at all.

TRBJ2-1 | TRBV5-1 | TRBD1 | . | TGCGCCAGCGTGCTGGGACAGGGGTACAATGAGCAGTTCTTC | CASVLGQGYNEQFF
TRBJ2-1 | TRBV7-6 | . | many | TGTGCCAGCAGCTTAGGGAAACAGGGACGGGAGAAGTTCTTC | CASSLGKQGREKFF
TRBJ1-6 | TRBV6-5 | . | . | TGTGCCAGCGGGAGCATAAGTTCACCCCTCCACTTT | CASGSISSPLHF
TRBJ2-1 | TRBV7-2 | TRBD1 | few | TGTGCCAGCAACCTCGAGGGGGCAGTCAGAGGTGAGCAGTTCTTC | CASNLEGAVRGEQFF
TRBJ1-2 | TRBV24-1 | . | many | TGTGCCACCAGTGAAGGGGGGAAAAACTATGGCTACACCTTC | CATSEGGKNYGYTF
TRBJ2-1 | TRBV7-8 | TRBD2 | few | TGTGCCAGCAGAAATCGCGGGAGGAGCTCCTACAATGAGCAGTTCTTC | CASRNRGRSSYNEQFF
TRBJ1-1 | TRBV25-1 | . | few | TGTGCCAGCAAGGGGTCCGAACACACTGAAGCTTTCTTT | CASKGSEHTEAFF
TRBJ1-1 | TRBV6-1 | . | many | TGTGCCAGCAGTCCATCGGACAGACGACACACTGAAGCTTTCTTT | CASSPSDRRHTEAFF
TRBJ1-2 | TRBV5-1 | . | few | TGCGCCAGCAGCGGTACAAGGGTCCCCTGGCCTAACTATGGCTACACCTTC | CASSGTRVPWPNYGYTF
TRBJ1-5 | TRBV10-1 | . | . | TGCGCCAGCAGTACAGAGGTCAATCAGCCCCAGCATTTT | CASSTEVNQPQHF
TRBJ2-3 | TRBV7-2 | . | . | TGTGCCAGCAGCCCCTCGGGGGCCACAGATACGCAGTATTTT | CASSPSGATDTQYF
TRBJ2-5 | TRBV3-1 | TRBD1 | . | TGTGCCAGCAGCCGTATAGACAGGGGAGGAGCAGAGACCCAGTACTTC | CASSRIDRGGAETQYF
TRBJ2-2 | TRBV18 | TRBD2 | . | TGTGCCAGCTCACCACCGGGACTAGCGGGAGTGGCCGGGGAGCTGTTTTTT | CASSPPGLAGVAGELFF
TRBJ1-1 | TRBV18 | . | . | TGTGCCAGCTCACCCACTGACTCGGTGGCGGCTTTCTTT | CASSPTDSVAAFF
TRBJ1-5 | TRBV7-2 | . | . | TGTGCCAGCAGCTTAGAACGCAATCAGCCCCAGCATTTT | CASSLERNQPQHF
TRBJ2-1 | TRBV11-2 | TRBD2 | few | TGTGCCAGCAGCTTATTCGCGGGAGGTACCTACAATGAGCAGTTCTTC | CASSLFAGGTYNEQFF
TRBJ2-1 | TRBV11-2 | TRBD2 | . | TGTGCCAGCAGCTCGGTACCGGGACTAGGCTTGAGTGAGCAGTTCTTC | CASSSVPGLGLSEQFF
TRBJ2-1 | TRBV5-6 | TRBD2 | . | TGTGCCAGCAGCTTGGCCAGAGGACTAGCGGGACAACATGAGCAGTTCTTC | CASSLARGLAGQHEQFF
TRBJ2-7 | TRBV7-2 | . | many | TGTGCCAGCAGCTACTGGACCTCGTCCTACGAGCAGTACTTC | CASSYWTSSYEQYF
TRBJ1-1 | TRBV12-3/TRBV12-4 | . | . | TGTGCCAGCAGTTTGGGGGACCAGGGGGCTTTCTTT | CASSLGDQGAFF
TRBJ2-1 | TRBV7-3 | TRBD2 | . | TGTGCCAGCAGCTTAAAGCTAGCGGGAGGGGGGTATGAGCAGTTCTTC | CASSLKLAGGGYEQFF
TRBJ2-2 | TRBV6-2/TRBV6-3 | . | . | TGTGCCAGCAGGCCAGACAGCACCGGGGAGCTGTTTTTT | CASRPDSTGELFF
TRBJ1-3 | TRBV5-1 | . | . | TGCGCCAGCAGCGACAAGAGCTCTGGAAACACCATATATTTT | CASSDKSSGNTIYF
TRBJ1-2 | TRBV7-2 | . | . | TGTGCCAGCAGCTACACTCTGAGGGACGGAGGTGGCTACACCTTC | CASSYTLRDGGGYTF
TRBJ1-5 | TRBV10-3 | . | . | TGTGCCATCAGTGAGTCGAAGGGGAATCAGCCCCAGCATTTT | CAISESKGNQPQHF
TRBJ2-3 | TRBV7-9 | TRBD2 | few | TGTGCCAGCAGCTCTAACCCGGGGACTAGCGGAACTAGCACAGATACGCAGTATTTT | CASSSNPGTSGTSTDTQYF
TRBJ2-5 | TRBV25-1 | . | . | TGTGCCAGCAGTGAACGGTTTCAACAAGAGACCCAGTACTTC | CASSERFQQETQYF
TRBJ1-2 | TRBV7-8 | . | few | TGTGCCAGCAGCTGGGCGAACGGAGGGGGCTATGGCTACACCTTC | CASSWANGGGYGYTF
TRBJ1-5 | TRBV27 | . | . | TGTGCCAGCAGTTCATACGGAGGTAGCAATCAGCCCCAGCATTTT | CASSSYGGSNQPQHF
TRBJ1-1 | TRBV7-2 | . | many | TGTGCCAGCAGCTCCACCAACACTGAAGCTTTCTTT | CASSSTNTEAFF
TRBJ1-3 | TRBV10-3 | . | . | TGTGCCATCAGTGAGCTGGACTCGGATATAGGAAACACCATATATTTT | CAISELDSDIGNTIYF
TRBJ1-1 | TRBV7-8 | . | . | TGTGCCAGCAGCTTCCTCGGACAGACCAAGTCGACTGAAGCTTTCTTT | CASSFLGQTKSTEAFF
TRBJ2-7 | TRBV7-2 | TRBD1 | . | TGTGCCAGCAGCTTTGGGACAGGGAAGGATATGGAGCAGTACTTC | CASSFGTGKDMEQYF
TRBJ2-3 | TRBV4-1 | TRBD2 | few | TGCGCCAGCAGCCTGGGAGGGCCGAGGAGCACAGATACGCAGTATTTT | CASSLGGPRSTDTQYF
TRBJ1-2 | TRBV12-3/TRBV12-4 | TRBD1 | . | TGTGCCAGCAAGCCCGGGGACAGGGGGGGTGGCTACACCTTC | CASKPGDRGGGYTF
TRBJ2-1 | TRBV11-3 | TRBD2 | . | TGTGCCAGCAGCTTAGATCTAGGGCGGGAGGGCCGCCATGAGCAGTTCTTC | CASSLDLGREGRHEQFF
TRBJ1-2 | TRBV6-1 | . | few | TGTGCCAGCAGTGGGGGACCGAGTATAGTATGGAGTGGCTACACCTTC | CASSGGPSIVWSGYTF
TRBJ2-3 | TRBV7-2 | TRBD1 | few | TGTGCCAGCAGCCCAGGACAGGACAAGACAGATACGCAGTATTTT | CASSPGQDKTDTQYF
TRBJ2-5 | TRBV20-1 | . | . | TGCAGTGCAACGGGACCGAACCAAGAGACCCAGTACTTC | CSATGPNQETQYF
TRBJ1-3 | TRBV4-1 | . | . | TGTGCCAGCAGCCAAGAAACTTGGGCCGCCGTAAGCTCTGGAAACACCATATATTTT | CASSQETWAAVSSGNTIYF
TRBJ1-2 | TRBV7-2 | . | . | TGTGCCAGCAGCTTAGATTCGGGAGGGGTCACCAGTGGCTACACCTTC | CASSLDSGGVTSGYTF
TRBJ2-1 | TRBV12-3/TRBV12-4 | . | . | TGTGCCAGCAGTTTAGAGACGGTCAATGAGCAGTTCTTC | CASSLETVNEQFF
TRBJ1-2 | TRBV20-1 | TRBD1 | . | TGCAGTGCTAGCGGTCCTGGGACAGGGCAGAACTATGGCTACACCTTC | CSASGPGTGQNYGYTF
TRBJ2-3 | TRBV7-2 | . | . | TGTGCCAGCAGCTTAGGGCGTGGCAGGGGGCAGTATTTT | CASSLGRGRGQYF
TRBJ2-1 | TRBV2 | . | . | TGTGCCAGCAGGGCGTTCAATGAGCAGTTCTTC | CASRAFNEQFF
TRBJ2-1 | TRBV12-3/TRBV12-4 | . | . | TGTGCCAGCAATCACCCTGGGGGAGTTCGGAACAATGAGCAGTTCTTC | CASNHPGGVRNNEQFF
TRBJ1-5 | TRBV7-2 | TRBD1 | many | TGTGCCAGCAGCACCGGACAGGTTGGCAATCAGCCCCAGCATTTT | CASSTGQVGNQPQHF
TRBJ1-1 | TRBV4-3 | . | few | TGCGCCAGCAGCCTTAATCCAGGGACCGAAGCTTTCTTT | CASSLNPGTEAFF
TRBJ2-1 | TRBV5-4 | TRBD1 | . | TGTGCCAGCAGCTCAAGACAGGGGGCCGCGTATACCTACAATGAGCAGTTCTTC | CASSSRQGAAYTYNEQFF